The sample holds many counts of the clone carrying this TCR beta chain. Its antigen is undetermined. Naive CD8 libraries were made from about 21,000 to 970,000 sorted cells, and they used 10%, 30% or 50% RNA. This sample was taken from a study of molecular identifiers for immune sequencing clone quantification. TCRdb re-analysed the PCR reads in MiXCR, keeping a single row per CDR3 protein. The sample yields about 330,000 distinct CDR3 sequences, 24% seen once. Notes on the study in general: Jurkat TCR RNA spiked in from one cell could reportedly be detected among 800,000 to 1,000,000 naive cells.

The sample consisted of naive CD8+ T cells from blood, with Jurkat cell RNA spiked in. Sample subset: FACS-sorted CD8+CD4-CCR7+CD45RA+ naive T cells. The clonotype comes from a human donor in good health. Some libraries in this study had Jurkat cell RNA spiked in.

The CDR3 DNA sequence: TGTGCCAGCAGTTACTGGGACACGAACACAGATACGCAGTATTTT. This translates into CASSYWDTNTDTQYF. The J gene is TRBJ2-3, the V gene TRBV6-6, with D maybe TRBD1 (6 bases). There are 15 residues in the CDR3. Germline V gene sequence: CDR1 MNHNY, CDR2 SVGAGI (reference sequence). Trimming cost V 1 base and J 2 bases, with 10 bases left between them.